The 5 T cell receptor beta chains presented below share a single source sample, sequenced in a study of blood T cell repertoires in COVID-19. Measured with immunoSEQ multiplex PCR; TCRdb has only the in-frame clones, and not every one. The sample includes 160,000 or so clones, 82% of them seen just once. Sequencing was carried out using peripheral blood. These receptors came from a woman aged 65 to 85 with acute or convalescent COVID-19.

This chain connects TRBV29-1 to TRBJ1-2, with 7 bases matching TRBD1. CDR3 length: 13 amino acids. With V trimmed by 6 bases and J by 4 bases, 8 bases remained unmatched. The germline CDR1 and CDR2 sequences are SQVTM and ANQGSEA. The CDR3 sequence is CSVEQGYGYGYTF. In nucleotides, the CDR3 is TGCAGCGTAGAACAGGGGTATGGCTATGGCTACACCTTC.

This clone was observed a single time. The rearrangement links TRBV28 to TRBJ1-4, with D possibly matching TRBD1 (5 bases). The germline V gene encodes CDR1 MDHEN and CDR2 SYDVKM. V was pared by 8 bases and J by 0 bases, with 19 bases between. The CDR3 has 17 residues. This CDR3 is CASRFRQTSATNEKLFF. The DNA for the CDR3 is TGTGCCAGCCGATTCCGACAGACCTCTGCAACTAATGAAAAACTGTTTTTT.

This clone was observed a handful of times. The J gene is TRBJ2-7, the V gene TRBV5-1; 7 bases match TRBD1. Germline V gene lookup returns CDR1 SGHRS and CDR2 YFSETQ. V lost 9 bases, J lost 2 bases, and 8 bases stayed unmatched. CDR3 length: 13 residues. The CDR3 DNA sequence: TGCGCCACCTCCGAAGGGGGCGCCTACGAGCAGTACTTC. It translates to CATSEGGAYEQYF. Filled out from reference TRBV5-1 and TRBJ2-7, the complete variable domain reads KAGVTQTPRYLIKTRGQQVTLSCSPISGHRSVSWYQQTPGQGLQFLFEYFSETQRNKGNFPGRFSGRQFSNSRSEMNVSTLELGDSALYLCATSEGGAYEQYFGPGTRLTVT.

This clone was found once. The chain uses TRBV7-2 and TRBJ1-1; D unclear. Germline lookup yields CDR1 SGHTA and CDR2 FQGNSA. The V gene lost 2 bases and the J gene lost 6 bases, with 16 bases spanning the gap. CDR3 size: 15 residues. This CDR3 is CASSLIGLELPEAFF. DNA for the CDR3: TGTGCCAGCAGCTTAATTGGACTTGAACTCCCTGAAGCTTTCTTT.

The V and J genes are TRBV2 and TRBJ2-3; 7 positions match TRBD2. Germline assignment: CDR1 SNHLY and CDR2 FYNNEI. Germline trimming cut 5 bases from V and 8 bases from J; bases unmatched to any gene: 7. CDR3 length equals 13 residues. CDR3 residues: CASSPSERGTQYF. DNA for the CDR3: TGTGCCAGCAGTCCTTCCGAGCGGGGTACGCAGTATTTT. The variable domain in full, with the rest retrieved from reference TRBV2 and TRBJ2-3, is EPEVTQTPSHQVTQMGQEVILRCVPISNHLYFYWYRQILGQKVEFLVSFYNNEISEKSEIFDDQFSVERPDGSNFTLKIRSTKLEDSAMYFCASSPSERGTQYFGPGTRLTVL.